This T cell receptor beta chain was recorded in a study of CD8 T cells in ankylosing spondylitis. Study results and caveats: Reported data indicate significant enrichment of disease-linked clones within matched ankylosing spondylitis synovial fluid.

MiXCR was run by TCRdb on the 5' RACE reads, yielding one entry per CDR3 protein. This sample carries some 290,000 distinct CDR3 sequences, roughly 20% of them seen once, and the ten largest clones take 7.5% to 9.5%. Comment on this clonotype: The antigen remains unidentified.

The sample comprised blood, either unsorted or a sorted T cell fraction (not recorded which). The receptor comes from a male donor with ankylosing spondylitis or in good health (not recorded which).

As DNA, the CDR3 is TGCAGTGCCTCTACCGGGGGCGCCAGAGGCACAGATACGCAGTATTTT. Residues: CSASTGGARGTDTQYF. The chain couples TRBV20-1 to TRBJ2-3, with D possibly called TRBD1 or TRBD2 (6 bases each). Trimming took off 6 bases at V and 1 base at J, with 20 bases between the two ends. The CDR3 runs 16 residues. The germline CDR1 and CDR2 sequences are DFQATT and SNEGSKA (reference sequence).